This T cell receptor (beta chain) was sequenced during a study of tumor and adjacent non-tumor tissue in lung cancer (dated by TCRdb to the late 2010s). About the full investigation: Patients with adenocarcinoma (approximately 11), squamous cell carcinoma (2) and small cell lung cancer (1) were included in the cohort. For each patient, one tumor sample and one normal lung sample were taken, giving about 29 paired specimens that underwent TCRbeta CDR3 sequencing. The study compared bulk TCRbeta repertoires between lung tumor tissue and matched distant non-tumor lung tissue from 15 lung cancer patients. Among the roughly 15 patients, ages ranged from roughly 30 to 76 years, 10 were men and 5 were women, and disease was TNM stage I to III. In total, sequencing yielded 125,075,908 productive TCRbeta reads, which works out to an average of roughly 4.2 million reads per sample. The study at large found these results: Significantly higher TCR diversity was found in younger patients, and higher tumor TCR diversity was associated with shorter overall and disease-free survival. Neither the sequencing platform nor unique molecular identifiers are mentioned in the methods. Because peripheral blood was not sequenced, the blood TCRbeta repertoires of the lung cancer patients in the study went unexamined. With only approximately 15 patients in the cohort, the authors noted that larger samples and more detailed clinical data are needed. The top 100 clones accounted for a significantly larger cumulative portion of the repertoire in normal lung than in tumor tissue. Significantly higher TCR diversity (inverse Simpson) was observed in tumor tissue than in normal lung tissue (roughly 390 vs 170, P = 0.0075, Mann-Whitney U test).

RNA was isolated from bulk, unsorted tissue, and RNA quality was assessed with a NanoDrop ND-1000 and an Agilent 2100. Distant non-tumor tissue taken more than 3 cm from the tumor edge was used as the normal lung sample. Newly diagnosed lung cancer patients without prior chemotherapy who had been admitted for thoracic surgery in China between August and November 2014 were enrolled as donors. Patients with previous radiotherapy or chemotherapy, or with another concurrent cancer, were excluded from the study. Pieces of surgical tissue measuring roughly 1-2.2 cm3 were kept in RNAlater solution and held at -80 degrees C until needed. Library preparation employed multiplex PCR. The listed sequencing device is Illumina HiSeq 2500. TCRbeta libraries were built by three rounds of nested PCR using primers (Table S4), following protocols modified from ARM-PCR. PCR products of 200-500 bp were gel-excised and purified with the QIAquick gel extraction kit before sequencing. On the authors' methods: Reads were cleaned with Trimmomatic, merged with FLASH into complete CDR3 sequences, and assigned to V(D)J germline segments with MiTCR. Clonal diversity was calculated as the inverse Simpson's index using VDJtools. In-frame sequences without a premature stop codon were defined as productive reads. TCRdb redid the processing of the public reads, applying fastp at Q25 and MiXCR, and retained in-frame beta chains. Entries are consolidated by CDR3 protein sequence, retaining the most common genes and DNA. These V and J calls originate from TCRdb's pipeline instead of the authors' own analysis. Within this sample are 60,000 or so distinct CDR3 sequences, with about 63% of them counted one time only. The ten most abundant clones make up less than 35% of the sample.

The CDR3 measures 15 amino acids from cysteine to phenylalanine. The entry retains the CDR3 DNA only, 45 bases that are in frame from base 1. CDR1 is given as LGHNA and CDR2 as YNFKEQ, both from the germline V gene. Concerning this clonotype: Its antigen is currently not known. One end of the junction fails to match germline, which may point to a read error.

Input material: distant non-tumor lung tissue. This chain joins TRBV4-2 to TRBJ2-1, with TRBD2 matching 8 junction bases. This TCR came from a man between 65 and 85 years old with non-small cell lung cancer. The CDR3 corresponds to CASSRTNGGDNEQFF. The nucleotides are TGTGCCAGCAGCCGTACTAACGGGGGGGACAATGAGCAGTTCTTT.